This TCR beta chain comes out of a study of vaccination and CD4 T cells after COVID-19. Study at large: Each of the control cultures got a CEFX pool, an HIV-1 Nef pool, or no peptide.

Germline lookup yields CDR1 MNHNS and CDR2 SASEGT. Trimming cost V 6 bases and J 0 bases, with 4 bases left between them. The CDR3 is made up of 12 amino acids. Treatment denoted: approximately nine-day PBMC culture with coronavirus spike peptide pools or control peptides (ViraFEST assay). Under the ViraFEST approach, antigen-specific T cells were expanded with peptide pools and TCRs subsequently sequenced. Findings and limits, study-wide: Within the convalescent patients, spike mono-reactivity was found in 304 of 307 vaccine-specific clones.

Oncomine TCR Beta short-read sequencing was applied to DNA from cultured CD4+ T cells. TCRdb recomputed calls from the PCR reads with MiXCR, one row per CDR3 protein. The table shows about 26,000 distinct CDR3 sequences, with about 50% occurring only once. This clonotype was picked up a small number of times. Its antigen is undetermined. The receptor was isolated from a human donor who received a COVID-19 vaccine. The chain employs TRBV6-1 and TRBJ2-3; D uncertain. Sequencing used CD4+ T cells from blood, cultured in vitro, obtained before SARS-CoV-2 vaccination. The CDR3 nucleotides read TGTGCCAGCAGAGGGAGCACAGATACGCAGTATTTT. Translating gives CASRGSTDTQYF.